The 7 T cell receptor beta chains listed next were all sequenced from one sample in a study of blood T cell repertoires in COVID-19. The protocol was immunoSEQ multiplex PCR, while the TCRdb copy is restricted to in-frame clones and leaves out a portion. The sample lists some 62,000 clones; 88% were seen once. The sequencing sample was made of peripheral blood. These receptors all come from a human donor in a cohort sampled during active COVID-19.

This chain connects TRBV4-3 to TRBJ1-4, with D tentatively TRBD1 (5 bases). V gave up 1 base and J gave up 6 bases, with 9 bases separating them. This CDR3 spans 14 amino acids. Germline values: CDR1 LGHNA, CDR2 YSLEER. The CDR3 region has the DNA TGCGCCAGCAGCCAAGTCAGGGTTGATGAAAAACTGTTTTTT. This gives the protein CASSQVRVDEKLFF.

The V call is TRBV18, the J call TRBJ1-1; D call uncertain. This CDR3 spans 13 amino acids. Germline V lookup: CDR1 KGHSH, CDR2 LQKENI. Trimming pared 0 bases from V and 4 bases from J, leaving 6 bases between. CDR3: CASSPPRPTEAFF. CDR3 bases: TGTGCCAGCTCACCACCGAGGCCCACTGAAGCTTTCTTT.

V is TRBV2 and J is TRBJ2-3; no reliable D call. The CDR3 covers 11 residues. V was shortened by 7 bases and J by 3 bases, with 5 bases between the two germline ends. CDR1 SNHLY and CDR2 FYNNEI come from the germline V gene. The CDR3 nucleotides read TGTGCCAGCATTATAACAGATACGCAGTATTTT. This translates into CASIITDTQYF.

The rearrangement links TRBV7-3 to TRBJ2-1, with TRBD2 identical over 8 bases. CDR1 and CDR2 (germline): SGHTA, FQGTGA. This CDR3 comprises 14 residues. The V segment lost 5 bases and the J segment 7 bases; nucleotides outside the gene matches: 7. The CDR3 region is CASSPGGAGNEQFF. The CDR3 region has the DNA TGTGCCAGCAGCCCCGGGGGGGCGGGTAATGAGCAGTTCTTC.

The V call is TRBV19, the J call TRBJ2-3; D possibly corresponds to TRBD2 (6 bases). V was cut by 5 bases and J by 2 bases, with 14 bases left in between. Germline V gives CDR1 LNHDA, CDR2 SQIVND (reference sequence). The CDR3 loop spans 15 amino acids. The CDR3 here is CASSSGTQLTDTQYF. The CDR3 region has the DNA TGTGCCAGTAGTTCCGGGACTCAGCTCACAGATACGCAGTATTTT.

The chain is built from TRBV5-1 and TRBJ1-2; D unresolved. Germline V gives CDR1 SGHRS, CDR2 YFSETQ. The CDR3 runs to 13 residues. V lost 0 bases and J 2 bases, leaving 5 bases between the germline ends. CDR3: CASSLGLNYGYTF. The CDR3 coding sequence is TGCGCCAGCAGCTTGGGACTAAACTATGGCTACACCTTC.

DNA for the CDR3: TGTGCCAGCAGCTTAGCTAGACAGGGTCAGACCCAGTACTTC. It encodes CASSLARQGQTQYF. The chain carries TRBV7-2 and TRBJ2-5, with TRBD1 matching 7 bases. The germline V gene has CDR1 SGHTA and CDR2 FQGNSA. V shed 0 bases, J shed 6 bases, and the junction held 4 bases outside the gene matches. The CDR3 runs 14 residues.